The rows below give T cell receptor beta chains drawn from one sample of a study of OX40 agonist ivuxolimab in advanced cancers. Clones were read by immunoSEQ multiplex PCR, and TCRdb kept only the in-frame ones, dropping some. The table shows about 26,000 clones, with roughly 86% occurring only once. Material: CD4+ or CD8+ T cells sorted from blood, obtained in a trial of the OX40 agonist ivuxolimab. Every receptor here comes from an adult with an advanced solid tumor such as melanoma, head and neck, liver or kidney cancer. Both conserved end residues are part of each CDR3. The D gene is left open where the match is weak. Clone sizes are given selectively: once, few, many, or a class where the clone is expanded.

TRBV4-1	TRBD1	14	TRBJ2-7	-	CASSLGQGIEEQYF	TGCGCCAGCAGCCTGGGACAGGGGATTGAGGAGCAGTACTTC
TRBV27	TRBD2	14	TRBJ2-2	-	CASSLVGGDGELFF	TGTGCCAGCAGTTTAGTGGGGGGGGACGGGGAGCTGTTTTTT
TRBV30	-	14	TRBJ2-7	-	CAWSLGVRGDEQYF	TGTGCCTGGAGTTTGGGAGTTCGCGGGGACGAGCAGTACTTC
TRBV5-6	-	13	TRBJ1-1	-	CASSLGKSTEAFF	TGTGCCAGCAGCCTGGGAAAATCCACTGAAGCTTTCTTT
TRBV27	-	14	TRBJ1-5	-	CASSLTASNQPQHF	TGTGCCAGCAGTTTGACAGCAAGCAATCAGCCCCAGCATTTT
TRBV27	TRBD1	16	TRBJ2-7	-	CASSRTGFDLHGEQYF	TGTGCCAGCAGTCGGACAGGGTTCGACCTACATGGGGAGCAGTACTTC
TRBV7-9	-	12	TRBJ2-7	-	CASSLGVGEEYF	TGTGCCAGCAGCTTAGGGGTGGGGGAAGAGTACTTC
TRBV28	TRBD2	15	TRBJ2-1	-	CASSSRLAGAVEQFF	TGTGCCAGCAGTTCCCGACTAGCGGGAGCGGTTGAGCAGTTCTTC
TRBV9	-	15	TRBJ2-3	-	CASSLAQAVTDTQYF	TGTGCCAGCAGCTTAGCCCAGGCAGTCACAGATACGCAGTATTTT
TRBV27	-	14	TRBJ2-7	-	CASSADRPLHEQYF	TGTGCCAGCAGTGCCGACAGACCCCTCCACGAGCAGTACTTC
TRBV7-9	TRBD1	14	TRBJ2-7	few	CASSPDRDGYEQYF	TGTGCCAGCAGCCCTGACAGGGACGGTTACGAGCAGTACTTC
TRBV10-3	-	15	TRBJ2-7	-	CAISQSGQSSYEQYF	TGTGCCATCAGTCAAAGCGGACAAAGCTCCTACGAGCAGTACTTC
TRBV4-1	-	17	TRBJ2-1	-	CASSQDGSGGAGNEQFF	TGCGCCAGCAGCCAAGATGGGTCGGGCGGTGCGGGGAATGAGCAGTTCTTC
TRBV28	-	13	TRBJ1-1	few	CASSSGLGTEAFF	TGTGCCAGCAGTTCAGGGTTAGGTACTGAAGCTTTCTTT
TRBV6-1	-	14	TRBJ1-1	-	CASSVSGSWTEAFF	TGTGCCAGCAGTGTCTCAGGGTCGTGGACTGAAGCTTTCTTT
TRBV4-1	TRBD1	14	TRBJ1-1	once	CASSQGDRGTEAFF	TGCGCCAGCAGCCAAGGGGACAGGGGGACTGAAGCTTTCTTT
TRBV4-2	-	13	TRBJ1-5	-	CASSQDRGGPQHF	TGTGCCAGCAGCCAAGATCGAGGGGGGCCCCAGCATTTT
TRBV6-1	-	11	TRBJ2-1	-	CASSYGNEQFF	TGTGCCAGCAGTTACGGCAATGAGCAGTTCTTC
TRBV5-1	TRBD1	13	TRBJ2-7	few	CASSLTGGDEQYF	TGCGCCAGCAGCTTGACAGGGGGCGACGAGCAGTACTTC
TRBV7-8	-	16	TRBJ1-1	-	CASIPFPAEGNTEAFF	TGTGCCAGCATCCCCTTCCCAGCCGAAGGGAACACTGAAGCTTTCTTT
TRBV7-8	TRBD1	15	TRBJ2-5	-	CASSADHRGVQTQYF	TGTGCCAGCAGCGCCGACCACAGGGGCGTACAGACCCAGTACTTC
TRBV19	-	15	TRBJ1-1	-	CATFPGGHGNTEAFF	TGTGCCACCTTTCCCGGGGGTCATGGCAACACTGAAGCTTTCTTT
TRBV19	TRBD2	16	TRBJ2-3	-	CASSGTSGGGGDTQYF	TGTGCCAGTAGTGGAACTAGCGGGGGGGGAGGAGATACGCAGTATTTT
TRBV6-6	TRBD2	16	TRBJ2-4	-	CASSYGLAGTKNIQYF	TGTGCCAGCAGTTATGGACTAGCGGGAACCAAAAACATTCAGTACTTC
TRBV28	TRBD1	17	TRBJ1-5	-	CASSFPGTGNRNQPQHF	TGTGCCAGCAGTTTCCCCGGGACAGGGAATAGGAATCAGCCCCAGCATTTT
TRBV2	-	10	TRBJ2-1	once	CASRYNEQFF	TGTGCCAGCAGGTACAATGAGCAGTTCTTC
TRBV5-5	-	14	TRBJ2-7	-	CASSQRTESYEQYF	TGTGCCAGCAGCCAGCGGACTGAGTCCTACGAGCAGTACTTC
TRBV28	-	13	TRBJ2-7	-	CASSLLANYEQYF	TGTGCCAGCAGTTTATTGGCAAATTACGAGCAGTACTTC
TRBV2	-	15	TRBJ2-7	-	CASSDTAQFSYEQYF	TGTGCCAGCAGTGATACAGCCCAATTTTCCTACGAGCAGTACTTC
TRBV20-1	-	11	TRBJ1-1	-	CSARGVTEAFF	TGCAGTGCTCGAGGGGTTACTGAAGCTTTCTTT
TRBV5-1	-	16	TRBJ1-1	once	CASSPGTGTVNTEAFF	TGCGCCAGCAGCCCGGGGACCGGGACGGTGAACACTGAAGCTTTCTTT
TRBV19	TRBD2	14	TRBJ2-7	-	CASSSGLAGYEQYF	TGTGCCAGTAGCTCCGGACTAGCGGGATACGAGCAGTACTTC
TRBV19	-	15	TRBJ2-7	once	CASSWSSPSAAEQYF	TGTGCCAGTAGTTGGTCTAGCCCCAGCGCTGCCGAGCAGTACTTC
TRBV2	TRBD2	17	TRBJ2-3	-	CASTERGGLRDTDTQYF	TGTGCCAGCACCGAACGGGGGGGGTTGCGAGACACAGATACGCAGTATTTT
TRBV6-5	TRBD1	15	TRBJ1-5	-	CASRGTEEANQPQHF	TGTGCCAGCAGGGGGACAGAGGAGGCCAATCAGCCCCAGCATTTT
TRBV27	-	15	TRBJ1-4	-	CASSLSTLEAEKLFF	TGTGCCAGCAGTTTATCTACTCTGGAAGCTGAAAAACTGTTTTTT
TRBV28	TRBD1	13	TRBJ1-2	-	CASSSTGATGYTF	TGTGCCAGCAGTTCAACAGGGGCCACTGGCTACACCTTC
TRBV30	-	16	TRBJ2-1	-	CAWSDLGPSSYNEQFF	TGTGCCTGGAGTGATCTGGGGCCGAGCTCCTACAATGAGCAGTTCTTC
TRBV30	TRBD1	13	TRBJ2-1	-	CAWSRQGFNEQFF	TGTGCCTGGAGCAGACAGGGTTTCAATGAGCAGTTCTTC
TRBV7-6	TRBD1	16	TRBJ2-1	-	CASSPPTGAPYNEQFF	TGTGCCAGCAGCCCTCCCACAGGGGCTCCCTACAATGAGCAGTTCTTC
TRBV11-2	-	16	TRBJ2-1	once	CASSSSPGSSYNEQFF	TGTGCCAGCAGCTCCTCCCCAGGGAGCTCCTACAATGAGCAGTTCTTC